This TCR beta chain was observed in a study of OX40 agonist ivuxolimab in advanced cancers. Study as a whole: Ivuxolimab is an agonistic anti-OX40 (CD134) antibody, and patients were treated with it.

The V and J ends lost 5 bases and 6 bases respectively, with 14 bases between them. The length of the CDR3 is 13 residues. CDR1 MNHEY and CDR2 SMNVEV come from the germline V gene (reference sequence). The table came from immunoSEQ multiplex PCR; TCRdb's copy has only in-frame clones and leaves some out. The sample holds tens of thousands of clones, roughly 93% seen once. The chain is built from TRBV27 and TRBJ2-7; D assignment may be TRBD1 or TRBD2 (5 bases each). This TCR was sampled from an adult with an advanced solid tumor such as melanoma, head and neck, liver or kidney cancer. The sequences come from CD4+ or CD8+ T cells sorted from blood, collected in a trial of the OX40 agonist ivuxolimab. The CDR3, as DNA: TGTGCCAGCAGTACGGGGCCGTTCGGCGAGCAGTACTTC. Its translation: CASSTGPFGEQYF.